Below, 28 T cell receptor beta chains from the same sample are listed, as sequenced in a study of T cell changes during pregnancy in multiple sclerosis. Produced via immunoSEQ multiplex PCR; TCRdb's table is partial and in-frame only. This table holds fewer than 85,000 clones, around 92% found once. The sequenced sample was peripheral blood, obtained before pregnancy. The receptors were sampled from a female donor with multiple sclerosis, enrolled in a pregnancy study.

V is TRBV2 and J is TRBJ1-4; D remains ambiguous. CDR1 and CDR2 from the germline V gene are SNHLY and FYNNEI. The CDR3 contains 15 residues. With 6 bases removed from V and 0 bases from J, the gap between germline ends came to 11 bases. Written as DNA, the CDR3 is TGTGCCAGCAGAGATTACATTGCAACTAATGAAAAACTGTTTTTT. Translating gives CASRDYIATNEKLFF.

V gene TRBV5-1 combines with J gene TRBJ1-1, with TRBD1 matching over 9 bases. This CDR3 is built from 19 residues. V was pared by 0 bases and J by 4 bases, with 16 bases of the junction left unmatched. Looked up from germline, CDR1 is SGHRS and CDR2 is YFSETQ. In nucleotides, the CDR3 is TGCGCCAGCAGCTTGGCCGCCCCGGACCTTACAGGGGGCACCACTGAAGCTTTCTTT. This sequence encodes CASSLAAPDLTGGTTEAFF. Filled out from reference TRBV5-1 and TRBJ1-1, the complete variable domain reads KAGVTQTPRYLIKTRGQQVTLSCSPISGHRSVSWYQQTPGQGLQFLFEYFSETQRNKGNFPGRFSGRQFSNSRSEMNVSTLELGDSALYLCASSLAAPDLTGGTTEAFFGQGTRLTVV.

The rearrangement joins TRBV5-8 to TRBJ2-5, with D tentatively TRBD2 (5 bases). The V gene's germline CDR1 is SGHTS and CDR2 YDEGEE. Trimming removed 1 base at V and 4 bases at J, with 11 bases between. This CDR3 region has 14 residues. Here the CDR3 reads CASSLFTGSETQYF. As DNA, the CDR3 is TGTGCCAGCAGCTTGTTTACGGGATCAGAGACCCAGTACTTC.

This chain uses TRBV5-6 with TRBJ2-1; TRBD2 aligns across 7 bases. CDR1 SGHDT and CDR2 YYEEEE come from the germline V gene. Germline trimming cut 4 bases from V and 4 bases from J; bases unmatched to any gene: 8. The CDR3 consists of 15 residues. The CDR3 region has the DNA TGTGCCAGCAGCCTCCGGGACTACCAATACAATGAGCAGTTCTTC. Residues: CASSLRDYQYNEQFF. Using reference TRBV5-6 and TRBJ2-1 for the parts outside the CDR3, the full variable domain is DAGVTQSPTHLIKTRGQQVTLRCSPKSGHDTVSWYQQALGQGPQFIFQYYEEEERQRGNFPDRFSGHQFPNYSSELNVNALLLGDSALYLCASSLRDYQYNEQFFGPGTRLTVL.

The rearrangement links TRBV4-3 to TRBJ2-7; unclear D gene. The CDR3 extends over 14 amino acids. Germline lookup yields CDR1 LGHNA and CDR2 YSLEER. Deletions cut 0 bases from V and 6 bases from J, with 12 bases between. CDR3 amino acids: CASSQDLRVGEQYF. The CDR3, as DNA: TGCGCCAGCAGCCAAGATCTCCGGGTTGGCGAGCAGTACTTC.

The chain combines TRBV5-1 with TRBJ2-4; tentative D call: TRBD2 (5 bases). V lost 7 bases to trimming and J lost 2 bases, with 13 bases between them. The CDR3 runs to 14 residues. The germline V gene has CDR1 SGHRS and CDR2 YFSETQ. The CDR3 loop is CASQESGTKNIQYF. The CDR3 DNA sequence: TGCGCCAGCCAAGAATCGGGGACCAAAAACATTCAGTACTTC.

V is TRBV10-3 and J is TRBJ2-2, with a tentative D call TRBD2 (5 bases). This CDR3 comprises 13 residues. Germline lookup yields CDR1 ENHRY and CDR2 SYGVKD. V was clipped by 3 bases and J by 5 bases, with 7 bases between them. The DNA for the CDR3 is TGTGCCATCAGTGAAAGAGGGACCGGGGAGCTGTTTTTT. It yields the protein CAISERGTGELFF.

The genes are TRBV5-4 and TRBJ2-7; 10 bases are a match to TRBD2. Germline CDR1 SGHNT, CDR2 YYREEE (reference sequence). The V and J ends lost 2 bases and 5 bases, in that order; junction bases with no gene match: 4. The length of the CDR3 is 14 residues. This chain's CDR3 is CASSLAGGLHEQYF. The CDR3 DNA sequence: TGTGCCAGCAGCTTAGCGGGAGGGTTGCACGAGCAGTACTTC.

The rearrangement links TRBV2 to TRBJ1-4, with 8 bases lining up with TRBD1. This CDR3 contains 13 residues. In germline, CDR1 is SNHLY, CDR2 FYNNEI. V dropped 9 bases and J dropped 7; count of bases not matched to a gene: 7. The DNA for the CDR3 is TGTGCCAGGGGGACAGGAAGTGGTGAAAAACTGTTTTTT. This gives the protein CARGTGSGEKLFF.

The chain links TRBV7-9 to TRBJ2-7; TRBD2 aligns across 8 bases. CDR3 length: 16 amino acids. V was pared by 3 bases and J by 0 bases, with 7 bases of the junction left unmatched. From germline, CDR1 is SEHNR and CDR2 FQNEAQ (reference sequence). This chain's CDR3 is CASSFAGGRFSYEQYF. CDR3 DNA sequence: TGTGCCAGCAGCTTTGCGGGCGGGAGGTTCTCCTACGAGCAGTACTTC.

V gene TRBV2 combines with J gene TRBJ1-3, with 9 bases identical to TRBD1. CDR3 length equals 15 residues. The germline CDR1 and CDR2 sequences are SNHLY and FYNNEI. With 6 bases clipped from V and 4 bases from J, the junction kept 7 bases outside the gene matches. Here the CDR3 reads CASSSTGQGGNTIYF. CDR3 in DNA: TGTGCCAGCAGCTCAACGGGACAGGGAGGAAACACCATATATTTT.

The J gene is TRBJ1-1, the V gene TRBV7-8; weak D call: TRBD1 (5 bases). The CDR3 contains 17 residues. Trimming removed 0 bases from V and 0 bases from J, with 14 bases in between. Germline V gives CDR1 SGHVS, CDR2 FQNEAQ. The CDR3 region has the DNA TGTGCCAGCAGCTTAGCAAAGGGTGGACAAATGAACACTGAAGCTTTCTTT. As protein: CASSLAKGGQMNTEAFF.

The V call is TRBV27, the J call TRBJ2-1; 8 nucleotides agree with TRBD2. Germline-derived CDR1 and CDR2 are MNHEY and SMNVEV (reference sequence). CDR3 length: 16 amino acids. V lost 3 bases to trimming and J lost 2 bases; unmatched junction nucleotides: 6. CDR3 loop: CASSFTSGETYNEQFF. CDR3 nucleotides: TGTGCCAGCAGTTTCACTAGCGGTGAAACCTACAATGAGCAGTTCTTC.

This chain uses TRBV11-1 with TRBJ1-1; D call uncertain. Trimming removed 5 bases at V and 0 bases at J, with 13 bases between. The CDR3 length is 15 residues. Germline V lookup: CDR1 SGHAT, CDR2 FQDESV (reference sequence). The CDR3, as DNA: TGTGCCAGCAGCCTTCTAGAGGTTTTGAACACTGAAGCTTTCTTT. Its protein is CASSLLEVLNTEAFF.

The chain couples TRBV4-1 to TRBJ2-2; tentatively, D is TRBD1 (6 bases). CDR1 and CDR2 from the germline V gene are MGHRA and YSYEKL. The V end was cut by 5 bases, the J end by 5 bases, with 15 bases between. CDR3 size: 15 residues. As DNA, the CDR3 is TGCGCCAGCAGCGGACAGACCTTCCTAACCGGGGAGCTGTTTTTT. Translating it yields CASSGQTFLTGELFF.

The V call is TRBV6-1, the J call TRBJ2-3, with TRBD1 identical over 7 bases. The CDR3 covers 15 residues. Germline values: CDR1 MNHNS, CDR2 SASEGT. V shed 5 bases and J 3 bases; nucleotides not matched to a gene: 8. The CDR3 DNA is TGTGCCAGCAGTACAACAGGGGTTTTTACAGATACGCAGTATTTT. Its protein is CASSTTGVFTDTQYF.

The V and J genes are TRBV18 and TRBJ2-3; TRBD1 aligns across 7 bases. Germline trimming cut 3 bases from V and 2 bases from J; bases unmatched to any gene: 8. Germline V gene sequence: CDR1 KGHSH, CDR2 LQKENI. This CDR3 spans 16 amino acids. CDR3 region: CASSPRQGSTTDTQYF. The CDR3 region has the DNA TGTGCCAGCTCACCGAGACAGGGTTCAACCACAGATACGCAGTATTTT.

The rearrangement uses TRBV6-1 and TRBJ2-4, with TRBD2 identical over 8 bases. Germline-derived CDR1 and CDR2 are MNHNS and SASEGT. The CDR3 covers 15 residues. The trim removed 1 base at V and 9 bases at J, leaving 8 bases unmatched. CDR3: CASSEGRGAWGIQYF. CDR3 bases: TGTGCCAGCAGTGAAGGGCGGGGGGCGTGGGGCATTCAGTACTTC.

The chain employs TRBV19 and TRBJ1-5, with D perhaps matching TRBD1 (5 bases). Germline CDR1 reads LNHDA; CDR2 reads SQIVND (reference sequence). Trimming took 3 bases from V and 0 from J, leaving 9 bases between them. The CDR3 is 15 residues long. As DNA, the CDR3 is TGTGCCAGTAGTATTCTACAGGCTAGCAATCAGCCCCAGCATTTT. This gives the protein CASSILQASNQPQHF.

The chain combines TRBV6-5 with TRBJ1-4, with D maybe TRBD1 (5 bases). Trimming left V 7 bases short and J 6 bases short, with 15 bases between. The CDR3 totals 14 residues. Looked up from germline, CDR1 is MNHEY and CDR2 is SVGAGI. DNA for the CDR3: TGTGCCAGCAAGGATACAGGTTGGGATGAAAAACTGTTTTTT. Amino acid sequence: CASKDTGWDEKLFF.

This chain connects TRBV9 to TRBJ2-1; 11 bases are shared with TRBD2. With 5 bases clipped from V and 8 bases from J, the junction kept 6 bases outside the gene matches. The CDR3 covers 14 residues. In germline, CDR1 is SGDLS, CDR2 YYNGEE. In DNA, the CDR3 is TGTGCCAGCAGTCGAACTAGCGGGAGTTATGAGCAGTTCTTC. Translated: CASSRTSGSYEQFF.

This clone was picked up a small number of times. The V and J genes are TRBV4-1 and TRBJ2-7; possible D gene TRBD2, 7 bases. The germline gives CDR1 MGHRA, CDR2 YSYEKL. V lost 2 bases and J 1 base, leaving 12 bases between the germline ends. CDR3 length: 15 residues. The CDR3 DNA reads TGCGCCAGCAGCCAACGGGGGGCGCGTTCCTACGAGCAGTACTTC. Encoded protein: CASSQRGARSYEQYF.

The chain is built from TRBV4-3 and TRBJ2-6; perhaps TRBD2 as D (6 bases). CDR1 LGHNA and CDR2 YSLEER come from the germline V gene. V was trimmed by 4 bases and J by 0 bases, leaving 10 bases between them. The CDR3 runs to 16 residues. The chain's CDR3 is CASSRDGSSGANVLTF. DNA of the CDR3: TGCGCCAGCAGCCGCGACGGGAGCTCTGGGGCCAACGTCCTGACTTTC.

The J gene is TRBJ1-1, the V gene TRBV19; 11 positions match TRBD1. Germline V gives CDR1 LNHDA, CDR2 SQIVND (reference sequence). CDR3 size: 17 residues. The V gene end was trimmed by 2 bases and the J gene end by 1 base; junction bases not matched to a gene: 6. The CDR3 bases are TGTGCCAGTAGTATAATGGACAGGGGGCTCAGGAACACTGAAGCTTTCTTT. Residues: CASSIMDRGLRNTEAFF.

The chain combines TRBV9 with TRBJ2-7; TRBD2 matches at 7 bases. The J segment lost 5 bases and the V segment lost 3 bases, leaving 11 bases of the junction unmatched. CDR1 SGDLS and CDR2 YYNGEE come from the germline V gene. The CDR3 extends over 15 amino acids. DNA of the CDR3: TGTGCCAGCAGCGCCCTAGCGGCAGCGTACGACGAGCAGTACTTC. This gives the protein CASSALAAAYDEQYF.

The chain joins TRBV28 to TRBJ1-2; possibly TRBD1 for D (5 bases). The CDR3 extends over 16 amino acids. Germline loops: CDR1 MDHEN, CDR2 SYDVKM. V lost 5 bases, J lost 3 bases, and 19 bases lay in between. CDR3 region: CASSPTGTLKYYGYTF. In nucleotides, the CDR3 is TGTGCCAGCAGTCCGACCGGGACTCTCAAATACTATGGCTACACCTTC.

CDR3 residues: CASSVGTSGVNEQFF. In nucleotides, the CDR3 is TGTGCCAGCAGCGTAGGTACTAGCGGGGTAAATGAGCAGTTCTTC. This chain joins TRBV9 and TRBJ2-1, with 10 bases aligning to TRBD2. The V gene end was trimmed by 0 bases and the J gene end by 7 bases; junction bases not matched to a gene: 4. Germline assignment: CDR1 SGDLS and CDR2 YYNGEE. The CDR3 totals 15 residues.

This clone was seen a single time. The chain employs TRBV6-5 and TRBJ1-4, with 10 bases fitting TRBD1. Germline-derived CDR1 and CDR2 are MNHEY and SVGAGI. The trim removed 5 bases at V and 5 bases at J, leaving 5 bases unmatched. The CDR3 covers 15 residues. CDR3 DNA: TGTGCCAGCAGTCTCCGGACAGGGGGGAATGAAAAACTGTTTTTT. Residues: CASSLRTGGNEKLFF.